This TCR beta chain was recorded in a study of CD8+ T cells in alopecia areata. Isolated RNA was reverse transcribed into cDNA used as the sequencing template. Some clones are missing from TCRdb's copy, which holds only in-frame ones; the method was immunoSEQ multiplex PCR. The sample yields under 130,000 clones, around 59% seen once. This CDR3 comprises 14 residues. V was shortened by 2 bases and J by 5 bases, with 12 bases between the two germline ends. Germline CDR1 is MNHNY and CDR2 is SVGAGI (reference sequence). Findings of the study overall: Between patients, shared TCR sequences were less clear than in mice. This was possibly due in part to HLA diversity in the patient population. The study also sequences resident alphabeta T cells of normal skin in scalp samples.

A remark on this clone: Its antigen is currently unknown.

The receptor comes from a human donor in good health. Sequencing was performed on CD4+ T cells sorted from blood. The chain links TRBV6-6 to TRBJ1-1, with D hard to call. For the CDR3, the DNA is TGTGCCAGCAGTTACACGGTAGTAGGGACTGAAGCTTTCTTT. This codes for CASSYTVVGTEAFF.